This TCR beta chain was obtained from a study of blood T cell repertoires in COVID-19. Seattle participants joined during active infection and were tracked over time. The data were produced by immunoSEQ multiplex PCR, yet TCRdb's version contains in-frame clones alone and is incomplete. Of more than 300,000 clones listed, about 89% were seen once; the top ten hold less than 11%. The receptor's source is a woman in her 30s with COVID-19, enrolled during active disease. Sequencing was carried out using peripheral blood.

CDR3 nucleotides: TGTGCCAGCAGCCAAGAAGGAGAGAGGACCCAGTACTTC. It translates to CASSQEGERTQYF. The genes are TRBV3-1 (or the pseudogene TRBV3-2) and TRBJ2-5; D call uncertain. CDR1 LGHDT and CDR2 YNNKEL come from the germline V gene (reference sequence). The CDR3 length is 13 residues. V lost 0 bases to trimming and J lost 7 bases, with 9 bases between them.